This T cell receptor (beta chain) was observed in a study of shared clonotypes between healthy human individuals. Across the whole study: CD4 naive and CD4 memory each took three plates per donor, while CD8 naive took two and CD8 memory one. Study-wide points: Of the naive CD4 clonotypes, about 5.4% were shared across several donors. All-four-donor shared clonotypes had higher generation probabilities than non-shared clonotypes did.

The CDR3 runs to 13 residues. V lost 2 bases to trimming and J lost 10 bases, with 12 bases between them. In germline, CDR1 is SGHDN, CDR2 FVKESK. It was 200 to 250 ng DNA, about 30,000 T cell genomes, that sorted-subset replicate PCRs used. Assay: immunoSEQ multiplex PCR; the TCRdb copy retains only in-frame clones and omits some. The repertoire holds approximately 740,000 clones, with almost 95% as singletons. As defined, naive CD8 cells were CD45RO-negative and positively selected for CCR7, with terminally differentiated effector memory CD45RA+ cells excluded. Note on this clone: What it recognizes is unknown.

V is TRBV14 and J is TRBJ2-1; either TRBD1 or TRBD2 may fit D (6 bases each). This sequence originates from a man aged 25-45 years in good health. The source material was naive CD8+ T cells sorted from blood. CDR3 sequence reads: CASSQPQGLEQFF. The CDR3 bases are TGTGCCAGCAGCCAACCACAGGGACTGGAGCAGTTCTTC. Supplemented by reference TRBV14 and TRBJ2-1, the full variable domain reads EAGVTQFPSHSVIEKGQTVTLRCDPISGHDNLYWYRRVMGKEIKFLLHFVKESKQDESGMPNNRFLAERTGGTYSTLKVQPAELEDSGVYFCASSQPQGLEQFFGPGTRLTVL.